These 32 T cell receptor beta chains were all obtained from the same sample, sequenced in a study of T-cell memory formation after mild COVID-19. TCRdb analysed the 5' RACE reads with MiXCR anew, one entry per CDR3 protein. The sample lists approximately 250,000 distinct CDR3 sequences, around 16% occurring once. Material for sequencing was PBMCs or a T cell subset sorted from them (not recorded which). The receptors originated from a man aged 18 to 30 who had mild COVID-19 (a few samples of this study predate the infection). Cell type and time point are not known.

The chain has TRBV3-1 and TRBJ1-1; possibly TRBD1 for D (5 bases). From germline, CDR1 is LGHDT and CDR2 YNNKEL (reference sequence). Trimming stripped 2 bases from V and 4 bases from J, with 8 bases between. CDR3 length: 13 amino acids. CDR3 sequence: CASSQRGATEAFF. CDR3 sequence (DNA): TGTGCCAGCAGCCAAAGGGGTGCCACTGAAGCTTTCTTT.

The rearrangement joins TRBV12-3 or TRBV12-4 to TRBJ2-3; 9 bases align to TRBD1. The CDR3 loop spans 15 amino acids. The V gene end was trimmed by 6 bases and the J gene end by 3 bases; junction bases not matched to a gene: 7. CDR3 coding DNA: TGTGCCAGCAGCTCACAGGGGGCGCGGACAGATACGCAGTATTTT. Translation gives CASSSQGARTDTQYF.

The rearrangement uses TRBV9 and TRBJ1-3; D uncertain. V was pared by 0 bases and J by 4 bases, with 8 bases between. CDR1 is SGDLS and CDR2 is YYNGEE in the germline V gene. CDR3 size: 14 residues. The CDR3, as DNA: TGTGCCAGCAGCGTAGAATCCCACGGAAACACCATATATTTT. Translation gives CASSVESHGNTIYF.

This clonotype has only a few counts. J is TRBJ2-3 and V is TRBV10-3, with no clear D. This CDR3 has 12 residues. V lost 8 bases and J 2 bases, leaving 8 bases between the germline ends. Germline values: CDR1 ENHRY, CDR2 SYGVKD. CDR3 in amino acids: CAIADFTDTQYF. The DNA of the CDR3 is TGTGCCATCGCAGATTTCACAGATACGCAGTATTTT.

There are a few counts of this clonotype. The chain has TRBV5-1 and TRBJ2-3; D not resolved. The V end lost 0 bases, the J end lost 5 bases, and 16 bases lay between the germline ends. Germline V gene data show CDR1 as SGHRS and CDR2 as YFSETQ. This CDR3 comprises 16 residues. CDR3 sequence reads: CASSLESGFLGDTQYF. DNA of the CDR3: TGCGCCAGCAGCTTGGAATCGGGCTTTTTGGGAGATACGCAGTATTTT. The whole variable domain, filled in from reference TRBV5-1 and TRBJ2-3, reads KAGVTQTPRYLIKTRGQQVTLSCSPISGHRSVSWYQQTPGQGLQFLFEYFSETQRNKGNFPGRFSGRQFSNSRSEMNVSTLELGDSALYLCASSLESGFLGDTQYFGPGTRLTVL.

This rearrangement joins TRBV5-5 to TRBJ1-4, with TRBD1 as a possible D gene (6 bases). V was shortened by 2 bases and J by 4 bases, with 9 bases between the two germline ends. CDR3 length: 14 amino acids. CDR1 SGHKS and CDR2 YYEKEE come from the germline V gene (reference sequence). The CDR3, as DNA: TGTGCCAGCAGCTTTGGACAGTATAATGAAAAACTGTTTTTT. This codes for CASSFGQYNEKLFF. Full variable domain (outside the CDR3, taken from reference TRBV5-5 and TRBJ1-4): DAGVTQSPTHLIKTRGQQVTLRCSPISGHKSVSWYQQVLGQGPQFIFQYYEKEERGRGNFPDRFSARQFPNYSSELNVNALLLGDSALYLCASSFGQYNEKLFFGSGTQLSVL.

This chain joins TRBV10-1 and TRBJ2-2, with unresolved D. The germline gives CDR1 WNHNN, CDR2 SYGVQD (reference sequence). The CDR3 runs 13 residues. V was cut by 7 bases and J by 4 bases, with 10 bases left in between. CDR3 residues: CASTDKITGELFF. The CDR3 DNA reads TGCGCCAGCACAGACAAAATCACCGGGGAGCTGTTTTTT.

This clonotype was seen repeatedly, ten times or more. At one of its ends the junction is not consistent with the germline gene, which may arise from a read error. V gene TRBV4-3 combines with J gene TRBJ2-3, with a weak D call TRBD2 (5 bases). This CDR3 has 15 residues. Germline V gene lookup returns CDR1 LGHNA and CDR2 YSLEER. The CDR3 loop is CASSPTRASGDTQYF. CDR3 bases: TGTGCCAGCAGTCCCACTAGGGCCTCAGGAGATACGCAGTATTTT.

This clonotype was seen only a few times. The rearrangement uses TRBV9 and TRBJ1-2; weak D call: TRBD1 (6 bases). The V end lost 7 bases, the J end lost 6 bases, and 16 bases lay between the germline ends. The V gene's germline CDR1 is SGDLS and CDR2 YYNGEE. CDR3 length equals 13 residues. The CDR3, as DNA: TGTGCCAGCGCGGTAACAGGGAATGATGGCTACACCTTC. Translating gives CASAVTGNDGYTF.

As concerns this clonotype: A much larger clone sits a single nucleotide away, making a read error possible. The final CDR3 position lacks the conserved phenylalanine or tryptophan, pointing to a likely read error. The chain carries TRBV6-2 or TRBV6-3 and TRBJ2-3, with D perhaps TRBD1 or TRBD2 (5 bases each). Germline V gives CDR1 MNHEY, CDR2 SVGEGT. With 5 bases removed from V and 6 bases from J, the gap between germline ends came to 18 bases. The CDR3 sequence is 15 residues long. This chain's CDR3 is CASSTRVRAGDTQYC. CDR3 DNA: TGTGCCAGCAGTACCAGGGTTCGTGCGGGCGATACGCAGTATTGT.

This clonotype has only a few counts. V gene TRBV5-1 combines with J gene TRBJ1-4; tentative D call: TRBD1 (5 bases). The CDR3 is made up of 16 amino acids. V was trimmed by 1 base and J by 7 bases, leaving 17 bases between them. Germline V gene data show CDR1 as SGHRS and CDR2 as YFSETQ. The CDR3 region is CASSLRGSSLSEKLFF. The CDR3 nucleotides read TGCGCCAGCAGCTTGAGGGGTAGCAGTTTGTCTGAAAAACTGTTTTTT. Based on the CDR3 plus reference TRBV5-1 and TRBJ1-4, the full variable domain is KAGVTQTPRYLIKTRGQQVTLSCSPISGHRSVSWYQQTPGQGLQFLFEYFSETQRNKGNFPGRFSGRQFSNSRSEMNVSTLELGDSALYLCASSLRGSSLSEKLFFGSGTQLSVL.

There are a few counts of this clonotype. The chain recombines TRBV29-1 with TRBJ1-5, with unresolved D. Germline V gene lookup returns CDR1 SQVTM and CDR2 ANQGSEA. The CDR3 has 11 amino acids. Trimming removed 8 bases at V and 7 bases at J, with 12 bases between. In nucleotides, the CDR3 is TGCAGCATAACGGAAGAGCAGCCCCAGCATTTT. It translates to CSITEEQPQHF.

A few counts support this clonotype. CDR3 loop: CASSETRSTDTQYF. For the CDR3, the DNA is TGTGCCAGCAGTGAAACCCGTAGCACAGATACGCAGTATTTT. The chain has TRBV25-1 and TRBJ2-3; no reliable D call. The germline CDR1 and CDR2 sequences are MGHDK and SYGVNS. The length of the CDR3 is 14 residues. V was shortened by 2 bases and J by 0 bases, with 6 bases between the two germline ends.

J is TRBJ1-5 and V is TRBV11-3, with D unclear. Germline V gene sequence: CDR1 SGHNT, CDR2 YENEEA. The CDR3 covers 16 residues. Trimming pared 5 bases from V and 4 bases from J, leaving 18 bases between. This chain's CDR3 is CASSMSSTTLNQPQHF. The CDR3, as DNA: TGTGCCAGCAGCATGAGTTCCACCACATTAAATCAGCCCCAGCATTTT.

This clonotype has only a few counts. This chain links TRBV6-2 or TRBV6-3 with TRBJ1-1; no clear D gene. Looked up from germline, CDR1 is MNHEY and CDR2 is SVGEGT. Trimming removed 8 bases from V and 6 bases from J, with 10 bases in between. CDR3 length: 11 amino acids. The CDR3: CASGEWAEAFF. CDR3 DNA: TGTGCCAGCGGGGAGTGGGCTGAAGCTTTCTTT.

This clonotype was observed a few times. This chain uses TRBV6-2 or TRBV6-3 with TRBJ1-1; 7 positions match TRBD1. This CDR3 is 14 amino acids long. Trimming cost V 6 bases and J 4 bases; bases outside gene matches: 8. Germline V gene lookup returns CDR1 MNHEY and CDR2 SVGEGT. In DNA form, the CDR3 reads TGTGCCAGCAGGCTCGACAGGGAAGGCACTGAAGCTTTCTTT. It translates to CASRLDREGTEAFF.

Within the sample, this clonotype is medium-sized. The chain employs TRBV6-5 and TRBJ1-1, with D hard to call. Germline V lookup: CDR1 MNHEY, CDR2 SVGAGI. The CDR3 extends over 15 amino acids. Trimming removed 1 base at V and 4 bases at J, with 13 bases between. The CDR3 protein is CASSYYPGRGTEAFF. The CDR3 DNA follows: TGTGCCAGCAGTTACTACCCCGGTCGGGGCACTGAAGCTTTCTTT.

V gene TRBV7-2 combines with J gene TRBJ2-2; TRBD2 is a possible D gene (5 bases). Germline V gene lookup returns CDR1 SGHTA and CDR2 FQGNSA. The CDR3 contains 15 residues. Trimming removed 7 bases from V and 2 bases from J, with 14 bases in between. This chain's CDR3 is CASTFAPGNTGELFF. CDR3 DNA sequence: TGTGCCAGCACCTTTGCCCCGGGAAACACCGGGGAGCTGTTTTTT.

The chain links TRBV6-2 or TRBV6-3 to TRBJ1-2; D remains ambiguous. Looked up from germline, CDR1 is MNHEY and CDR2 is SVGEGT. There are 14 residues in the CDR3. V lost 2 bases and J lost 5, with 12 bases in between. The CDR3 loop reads CASSYRPRGYGYTF. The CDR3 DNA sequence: TGTGCCAGCAGTTACCGTCCTCGGGGATATGGCTACACCTTC.

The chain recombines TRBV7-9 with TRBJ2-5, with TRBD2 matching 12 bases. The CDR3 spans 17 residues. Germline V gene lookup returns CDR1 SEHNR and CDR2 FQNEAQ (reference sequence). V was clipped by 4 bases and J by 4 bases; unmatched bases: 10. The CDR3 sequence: CASSSNRLAGARETQYF. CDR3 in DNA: TGTGCCAGCAGCTCGAATCGACTAGCGGGGGCGAGAGAGACCCAGTACTTC.

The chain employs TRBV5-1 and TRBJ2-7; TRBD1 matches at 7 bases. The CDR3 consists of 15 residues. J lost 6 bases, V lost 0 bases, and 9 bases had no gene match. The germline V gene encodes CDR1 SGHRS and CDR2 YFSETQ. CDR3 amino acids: CASSLDRGLLREQYF. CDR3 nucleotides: TGCGCCAGCAGCTTGGACAGGGGCTTATTACGCGAGCAGTACTTC.

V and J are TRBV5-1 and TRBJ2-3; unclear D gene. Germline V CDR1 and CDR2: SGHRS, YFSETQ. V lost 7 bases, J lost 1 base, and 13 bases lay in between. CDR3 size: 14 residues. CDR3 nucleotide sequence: TGCGCCAGCTACGTCTTGCCCGGCACAGATACGCAGTATTTT. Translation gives CASYVLPGTDTQYF.

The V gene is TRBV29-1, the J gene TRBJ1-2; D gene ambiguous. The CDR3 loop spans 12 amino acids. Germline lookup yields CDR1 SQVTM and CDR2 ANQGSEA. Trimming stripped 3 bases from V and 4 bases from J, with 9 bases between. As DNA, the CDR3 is TGCAGCGTTGATCTTATCAGCTATGGCTACACCTTC. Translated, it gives CSVDLISYGYTF.

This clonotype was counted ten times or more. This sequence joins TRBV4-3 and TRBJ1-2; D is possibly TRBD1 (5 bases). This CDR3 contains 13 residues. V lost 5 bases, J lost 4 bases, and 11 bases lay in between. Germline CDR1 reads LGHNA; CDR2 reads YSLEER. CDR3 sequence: CASSRGSLYGYTF. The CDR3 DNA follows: TGCGCCAGCAGCAGGGGCAGCCTCTATGGCTACACCTTC.

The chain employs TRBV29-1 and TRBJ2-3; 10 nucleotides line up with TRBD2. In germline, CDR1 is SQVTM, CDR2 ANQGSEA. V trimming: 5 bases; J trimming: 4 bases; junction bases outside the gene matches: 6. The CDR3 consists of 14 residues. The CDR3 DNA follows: TGCAGCGTTCGGACTAGCGGCTCCCCAGATACGCAGTATTTT. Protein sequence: CSVRTSGSPDTQYF.

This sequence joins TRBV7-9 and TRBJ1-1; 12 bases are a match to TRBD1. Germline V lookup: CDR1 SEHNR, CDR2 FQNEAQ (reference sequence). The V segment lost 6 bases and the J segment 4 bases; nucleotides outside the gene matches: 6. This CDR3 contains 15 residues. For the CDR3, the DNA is TGTGCCAGCAGGCCCGGGACAGGGGGCGGCACTGAAGCTTTCTTT. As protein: CASRPGTGGGTEAFF.

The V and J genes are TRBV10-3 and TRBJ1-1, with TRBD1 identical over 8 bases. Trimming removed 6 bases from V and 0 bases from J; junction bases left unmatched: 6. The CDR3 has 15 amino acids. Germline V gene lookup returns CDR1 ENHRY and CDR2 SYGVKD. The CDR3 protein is CAIRGAGGMNTEAFF. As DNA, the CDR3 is TGTGCCATCAGGGGGGCAGGGGGCATGAACACTGAAGCTTTCTTT.

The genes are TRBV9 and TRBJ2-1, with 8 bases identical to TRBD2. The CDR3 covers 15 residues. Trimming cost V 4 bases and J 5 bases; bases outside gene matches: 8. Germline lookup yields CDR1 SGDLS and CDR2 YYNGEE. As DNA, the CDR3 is TGTGCCAGCAGCATCCGAGCGGGGGAGAACAATGAGCAGTTCTTC. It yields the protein CASSIRAGENNEQFF.

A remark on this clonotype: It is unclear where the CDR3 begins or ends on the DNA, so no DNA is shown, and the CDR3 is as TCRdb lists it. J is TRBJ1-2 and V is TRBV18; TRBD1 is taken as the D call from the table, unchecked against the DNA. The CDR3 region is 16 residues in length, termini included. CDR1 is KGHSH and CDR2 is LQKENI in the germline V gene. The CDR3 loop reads CASSSGRGNGAYGYTF.

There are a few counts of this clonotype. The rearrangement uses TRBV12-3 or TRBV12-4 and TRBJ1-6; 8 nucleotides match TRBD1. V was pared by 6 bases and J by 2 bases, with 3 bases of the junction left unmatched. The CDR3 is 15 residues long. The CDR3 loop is CASSLGQAYNSPLHF. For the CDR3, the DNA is TGTGCCAGCAGCCTGGGACAGGCCTATAATTCACCCCTCCACTTT.

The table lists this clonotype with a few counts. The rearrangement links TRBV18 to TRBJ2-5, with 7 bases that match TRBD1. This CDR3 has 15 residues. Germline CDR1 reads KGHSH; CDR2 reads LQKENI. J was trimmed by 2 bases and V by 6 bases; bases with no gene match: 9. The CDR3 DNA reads TGTGCCAGCTCGTATGACAGGGTGAATCAAGAGACCCAGTACTTC. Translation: CASSYDRVNQETQYF.

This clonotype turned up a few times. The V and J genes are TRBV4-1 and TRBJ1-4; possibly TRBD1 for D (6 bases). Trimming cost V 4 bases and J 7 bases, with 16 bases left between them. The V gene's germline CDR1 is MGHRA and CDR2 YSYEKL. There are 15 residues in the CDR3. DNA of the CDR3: TGCGCCAGCAGCCCAGCGGGGACACGGTTTGAAAAACTGTTTTTT. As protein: CASSPAGTRFEKLFF.